The next 32 T cell receptor beta chains were all read from a single sample in a study of cytomegalovirus exposure and HLA in healthy donors. The PCR used 60 Vbeta and 13 Jbeta primers. The protocol was immunoSEQ multiplex PCR, while the TCRdb copy is restricted to in-frame clones and leaves out a portion. There are some 190,000 clones in the sample; 87% occur only once, and 1% to 1.5% lies in the top ten. The source material was PBMCs. Receptors were obtained from a man aged 30 to 39 in good health and CMV-seronegative.

The V gene is TRBV6-5, the J gene TRBJ2-7; 8 positions match TRBD2. The V segment lost 6 bases and the J segment 2 bases; nucleotides outside the gene matches: 9. The CDR3 loop spans 15 amino acids. CDR1 and CDR2 (germline): MNHEY, SVGAGI. The CDR3 DNA reads TGTGCCAGCAGGTCCATAGCGGGGCCCACCTACGAGCAGTACTTC. This codes for CASRSIAGPTYEQYF.

The chain uses TRBV28 and TRBJ2-5, with 13 bases matching TRBD2. The germline CDR1 and CDR2 sequences are MDHEN and SYDVKM. The CDR3 contains 14 residues. Losses at the gene ends were 5 bases for V and 3 bases for J; bases not matched to a gene: 0. CDR3 nucleotides: TGTGCCAGCAGTGGACTAGCGGGGGAAGAGACCCAGTACTTC. It translates to CASSGLAGEETQYF. The complete variable domain, with remaining parts taken from reference TRBV28 and TRBJ2-5, reads DVKVTQSSRYLVKRTGEKVFLECVQDMDHENMFWYRQDPGLGLRLIYFSYDVKMKEKGDIPEGYSVSREKKERFSLILESASTNQTSMYLCASSGLAGEETQYFGPGTRLLVL.

The chain is built from TRBV2 and TRBJ2-7; 7 bases match TRBD1. The CDR3 extends over 14 amino acids. J was trimmed by 3 bases and V by 5 bases; bases with no gene match: 7. The germline CDR1 and CDR2 sequences are SNHLY and FYNNEI. This chain's CDR3 is CASSPRDSDYEQYF. CDR3 DNA: TGTGCCAGCAGTCCCCGGGACAGCGACTACGAGCAGTACTTC.

The chain uses TRBV6-1 and TRBJ1-2; D not certain. V lost 7 bases and J 7 bases, leaving 10 bases between the germline ends. Germline values: CDR1 MNHNS, CDR2 SASEGT. This CDR3 region has 11 residues. The CDR3 protein is CASTPGCGYTF. The CDR3 nucleotides are TGTGCCAGCACCCCCGGGTGTGGCTACACCTTC.

This clone was observed once. The V and J genes are TRBV25-1 and TRBJ2-2, with 7 nucleotides matching TRBD1. The CDR3 runs to 15 residues. V lost 6 bases and J lost 7; bases outside the gene matches: 11. Looked up from germline, CDR1 is MGHDK and CDR2 is SYGVNS. CDR3 DNA sequence: TGTGCCAGCAGAAGTGACGCGAGGGGGCACGGGGAGCTGTTTTTT. Amino acids: CASRSDARGHGELFF.

This clone was seen a few times. The rearrangement links TRBV2 to TRBJ1-1; D possibly corresponds to TRBD1 (6 bases). V shed 6 bases and J shed 5 bases, with 7 bases lying between them. The length of the CDR3 is 11 residues. Germline CDR1 is SNHLY and CDR2 is FYNNEI. In nucleotides, the CDR3 is TGTGCCAGCAGCGGGACAACTGAAGCTTTCTTT. This encodes CASSGTTEAFF.

The chain is built from TRBV21-1 and TRBJ1-1; TRBD1 is the table's D call, not checked against the DNA. TRBV21-1 is a pseudogene segment. The CDR3 extends over 13 amino acids. CDR3 sequence (DNA): TGTGCCAGCAAGTGGGGCCCGAACACTGAAGCTTTCTTT. It translates to CASKWGPNTEAFF.

J is TRBJ2-7 and V is TRBV28; 8 bases are shared with TRBD1. The CDR3 covers 16 residues. V gave up 7 bases and J gave up 4 bases; unmatched junction bases: 15. In germline, CDR1 is MDHEN, CDR2 SYDVKM. This chain's CDR3 is CASKSSGGAERYEQYF. Here the CDR3 DNA reads TGTGCCAGCAAGTCCTCAGGGGGCGCCGAACGATACGAGCAGTACTTC.

V and J are TRBV28 and TRBJ2-3; D call uncertain. Germline CDR1 reads MDHEN; CDR2 reads SYDVKM. The V end was cut by 9 bases, the J end by 3 bases, with 16 bases between. The CDR3 is 14 amino acids. In nucleotides, the CDR3 is TGTGCCAGTTCTGACACTTCTTCAACAGATACGCAGTATTTT. It codes for CASSDTSSTDTQYF.

The chain couples TRBV2 to TRBJ2-1; TRBD2 might be the D (5 bases). The CDR3 contains 10 residues. CDR1 is SNHLY, CDR2 FYNNEI, per germline. V lost 7 bases and J 12 bases, leaving 10 bases between the germline ends. CDR3 DNA: TGTGCCAGCATTGCCCGGGGGCAGTTCTTC. Translating gives CASIARGQFF.

J is TRBJ2-3 and V is TRBV28; 8 positions agree with TRBD2. The germline V gene encodes CDR1 MDHEN and CDR2 SYDVKM. CDR3 size: 16 residues. With 6 bases clipped from V and 0 bases from J, the junction kept 8 bases outside the gene matches. CDR3 protein: CASSQLADTSTDTQYF. CDR3 sequence (DNA): TGTGCCAGCAGCCAACTAGCGGATACTAGCACAGATACGCAGTATTTT.

The J gene is TRBJ1-4, the V gene TRBV28, with a tentative D call TRBD1 (5 bases). Per germline, CDR1 MDHEN and CDR2 SYDVKM. The CDR3 loop spans 11 amino acids. Trimming shortened V by 6 bases and J by 15 bases, and 14 bases separated the two germline ends. CDR3 amino acids: CASRAVGEVFF. The DNA for the CDR3 is TGTGCCAGCAGGGCGGTGGGGGAGGTGTTTTTT.

V is TRBV5-6 and J is TRBJ2-7; the D gene is possibly TRBD1 (7 bases). The CDR3 consists of 14 residues. V lost 1 base and J 4 bases, leaving 12 bases between the germline ends. Germline V lookup: CDR1 SGHDT, CDR2 YYEEEE. The CDR3 is CASSLQGEVYEQYF. The CDR3 DNA follows: TGTGCCAGCAGCTTGCAGGGGGAGGTATACGAGCAGTACTTC.

The chain carries TRBV30 and TRBJ2-1, with a possible D match to TRBD2 (6 bases). The CDR3 has 13 amino acids. With 7 bases removed from V and 0 bases from J, the gap between germline ends came to 10 bases. Germline lookup yields CDR1 GTSNPN and CDR2 SVGIG (reference sequence). This chain's CDR3 is CALRDSSYNEQFF. DNA of the CDR3: TGTGCCTTGCGGGATAGCTCCTACAATGAGCAGTTCTTC.

This chain links TRBV9 with TRBJ1-2; D gene uncertain. The CDR3 has 15 amino acids. CDR1 and CDR2 from the germline V gene are SGDLS and YYNGEE. With 5 bases removed from V and 4 bases from J, the gap between germline ends came to 18 bases. CDR3 nucleotide sequence: TGTGCCAGCAGTGAAGACGGGAGGGCCCTCTATGGCTACACCTTC. Protein sequence: CASSEDGRALYGYTF.

This clone was recorded once. The DNA of the CDR3 is TGTGCCAGTAGGAAGGACAGCAACTCCTACAATGAGCAGTTCTTC. Protein sequence: CASRKDSNSYNEQFF. This chain links TRBV19 with TRBJ2-1; possible D gene TRBD1, 6 bases. The CDR3 runs to 15 residues. Between the trimmed V and J ends, which lost 6 bases and 0 bases, there was a span of 12 bases. CDR1 and CDR2 from the germline V gene are LNHDA and SQIVND (reference sequence).

The chain recombines TRBV21-1 with TRBJ2-5; no DNA check was done on the table's D call, TRBD1. TRBV21-1 is listed as a pseudogene. The CDR3 covers 16 residues. The CDR3: CASSEMTGLGQETQYF. In DNA form, the CDR3 reads TGTGCCAGCAGCGAAATGACAGGGTTAGGCCAAGAGACCCAGTACTTC.

CDR3 amino acids: CASSTARTSGSQTQYF. Written as DNA, the CDR3 is TGTGCCAGTAGTACCGCCCGGACTAGCGGGAGTCAGACCCAGTACTTC. V and J are TRBV19 and TRBJ2-5; TRBD2 aligns across 13 bases. Germline V lookup: CDR1 LNHDA, CDR2 SQIVND (reference sequence). The CDR3 extends over 16 amino acids. V lost 4 bases, J lost 6 bases, and 8 bases stayed unmatched.

This clone came up a few times. The J gene is TRBJ1-2, the V gene TRBV6-5; TRBD1 is a possible D gene (6 bases). V lost 6 bases and J lost 9, with 17 bases in between. The CDR3 is 13 amino acids. Germline CDR1 and CDR2: MNHEY and SVGAGI. CDR3 residues: CASRNRDKGSYTF. The CDR3 bases are TGTGCCAGCAGAAATAGGGACAAGGGCAGCTACACCTTC.

Note on this clone: One end of the junction is discordant with germline, which a read error may explain. The rearrangement links TRBV29-1 to TRBJ2-3; 9 positions agree with TRBD1. The CDR3 consists of 12 residues. The V gene's germline CDR1 is SQVTM and CDR2 ANQGSEA. The CDR3 protein is CSGDRDTDTQYF. CDR3 nucleotides: TGTTCAGGGGACAGGGACACAGATACGCAGTATTTT.

V gene TRBV19 combines with J gene TRBJ2-1; a weak D match, TRBD1 (5 bases). V was trimmed by 10 bases and J by 4 bases, leaving 17 bases between them. The germline gives CDR1 LNHDA, CDR2 SQIVND (reference sequence). The CDR3 sequence is 14 residues long. The CDR3 DNA sequence: TGTGCCAATGCACAGGTGTCCCCTTACAATGAGCAGTTCTTC. It codes for CANAQVSPYNEQFF.

This clone was observed a single time. V usage is TRBV4-3 and J usage is TRBJ1-2, with TRBD1 as a possible D gene (6 bases). The CDR3 totals 15 residues. The V gene's germline CDR1 is LGHNA and CDR2 YSLEER. V was shortened by 0 bases and J by 7 bases, with 15 bases between the two germline ends. CDR3 in amino acids: CASSQDLRQGIGYTF. The CDR3 DNA is TGCGCCAGCAGCCAAGATTTAAGGCAGGGGATTGGCTACACCTTC.

This sequence joins TRBV10-2 and TRBJ1-1; D is possibly TRBD1 (5 bases). Between the trimmed V and J ends, which lost 6 bases and 1 base, there was a span of 15 bases. Germline CDR1 reads WSHSY; CDR2 reads SAAADI. The CDR3 totals 15 residues. The CDR3 sequence: CASSYRAGGNTEAFF. The CDR3 coding sequence is TGCGCCAGCAGCTACAGAGCGGGGGGGAACACTGAAGCTTTCTTT.

To note about this clone: A read error may produce the germline difference seen at one junction end. Other DNA sequences within the sample encode an identical CDR3. This chain uses TRBV11-3 with TRBJ2-7; D is unresolved. Germline V CDR1 and CDR2: SGHNT, YENEEA. This CDR3 region has 13 residues. DNA for the CDR3: TGTGCTAGCAGCAAAACAGCCTCCTACGAGCAGTACTTC. It encodes CASSKTASYEQYF.

V usage is TRBV14 and J usage is TRBJ2-3, with D maybe TRBD2 (5 bases). The CDR3 sequence is 11 residues long. V was cut by 10 bases and J by 3 bases, with 8 bases left in between. Germline V gene data show CDR1 as SGHDN and CDR2 as FVKESK. The CDR3 sequence is CATRGTDTQYF. In DNA, the CDR3 is TGTGCCACCCGAGGGACAGATACGCAGTATTTT.

J is TRBJ2-3 and V is TRBV10-3; TRBD2 matches 7 bases. The J segment lost 1 base and the V segment lost 0 bases, leaving 1 base of the junction unmatched. Germline CDR1 is ENHRY and CDR2 is SYGVKD. The CDR3 covers 15 residues. The CDR3 here is CAISESRGGTDTQYF. The CDR3 DNA reads as TGTGCCATCAGTGAGTCACGGGGGGGCACAGATACGCAGTATTTT.

The V call is TRBV7-9, the J call TRBJ2-7, with 7 bases lining up with TRBD1. The length of the CDR3 is 16 residues. Germline CDR1 and CDR2: SEHNR and FQNEAQ (reference sequence). Losses at the gene ends were 1 base for V and 6 bases for J; bases not matched to a gene: 12. The CDR3 nucleotides read TGTGCCAGCAGCTTAGGGACAGGCGCCGTGATGGTCGAGCAGTACTTC. Its translation: CASSLGTGAVMVEQYF.

The genes are TRBV5-1 and TRBJ2-7, with TRBD2 matching over 7 bases. Germline-derived CDR1 and CDR2 are SGHRS and YFSETQ. Trimming cost V 0 bases and J 4 bases; bases outside gene matches: 10. CDR3 size: 16 residues. The CDR3 DNA reads as TGCGCCAGCAGCTTGGCTAGCGGCGGGATCCGGTACGAGCAGTACTTC. Translation gives CASSLASGGIRYEQYF.

This sequence joins TRBV30 and TRBJ1-6; TRBD1 aligns across 7 bases. CDR3 size: 14 residues. Germline CDR1 GTSNPN, CDR2 SVGIG (reference sequence). V shed 1 base, J shed 6 bases, and the junction held 3 bases outside the gene matches. CDR3 DNA: TGTGCCTGGAGTGCGGACAGGACTAATTCACCCCTCCACTTT. Translation: CAWSADRTNSPLHF.

This sequence joins TRBV28 and TRBJ2-2; no firm D call. This CDR3 is built from 15 residues. The V end was cut by 3 bases, the J end by 2 bases, with 10 bases between. Germline V gene data show CDR1 as MDHEN and CDR2 as SYDVKM. CDR3 residues: CASSLQSFNTGELFF. The DNA for the CDR3 is TGTGCCAGCAGTTTGCAGTCCTTTAACACCGGGGAGCTGTTTTTT.

The chain couples TRBV7-9 to TRBJ2-7; 7 nucleotides match TRBD1. The CDR3 covers 16 residues. V shed 5 bases and J 3 bases; nucleotides not matched to a gene: 13. CDR1 SEHNR and CDR2 FQNEAQ come from the germline V gene (reference sequence). The DNA for the CDR3 is TGTGCCAGCAGCCCATACCCCAACAGGGGTGACTACGAGCAGTACTTC. It yields the protein CASSPYPNRGDYEQYF.

V is TRBV12-5 and J is TRBJ1-1; no firm D call. Germline V gene data show CDR1 as LGHNT and CDR2 as FRNRAP. V was shortened by 1 base and J by 1 base, with 13 bases between the two germline ends. The CDR3 sequence is 16 residues long. The CDR3 reads CASGLASPGKNTEAFF. The CDR3 DNA reads as TGTGCTAGTGGTTTGGCAAGCCCGGGGAAGAACACTGAAGCTTTCTTT.